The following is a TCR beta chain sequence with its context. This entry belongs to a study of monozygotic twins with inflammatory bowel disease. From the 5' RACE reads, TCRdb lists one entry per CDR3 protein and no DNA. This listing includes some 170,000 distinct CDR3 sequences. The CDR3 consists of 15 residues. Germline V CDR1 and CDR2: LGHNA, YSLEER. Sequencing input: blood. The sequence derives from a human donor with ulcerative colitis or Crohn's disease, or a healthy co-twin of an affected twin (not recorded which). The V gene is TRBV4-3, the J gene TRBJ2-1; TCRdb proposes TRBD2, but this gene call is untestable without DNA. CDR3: CASSQGGGRGLDQFF.